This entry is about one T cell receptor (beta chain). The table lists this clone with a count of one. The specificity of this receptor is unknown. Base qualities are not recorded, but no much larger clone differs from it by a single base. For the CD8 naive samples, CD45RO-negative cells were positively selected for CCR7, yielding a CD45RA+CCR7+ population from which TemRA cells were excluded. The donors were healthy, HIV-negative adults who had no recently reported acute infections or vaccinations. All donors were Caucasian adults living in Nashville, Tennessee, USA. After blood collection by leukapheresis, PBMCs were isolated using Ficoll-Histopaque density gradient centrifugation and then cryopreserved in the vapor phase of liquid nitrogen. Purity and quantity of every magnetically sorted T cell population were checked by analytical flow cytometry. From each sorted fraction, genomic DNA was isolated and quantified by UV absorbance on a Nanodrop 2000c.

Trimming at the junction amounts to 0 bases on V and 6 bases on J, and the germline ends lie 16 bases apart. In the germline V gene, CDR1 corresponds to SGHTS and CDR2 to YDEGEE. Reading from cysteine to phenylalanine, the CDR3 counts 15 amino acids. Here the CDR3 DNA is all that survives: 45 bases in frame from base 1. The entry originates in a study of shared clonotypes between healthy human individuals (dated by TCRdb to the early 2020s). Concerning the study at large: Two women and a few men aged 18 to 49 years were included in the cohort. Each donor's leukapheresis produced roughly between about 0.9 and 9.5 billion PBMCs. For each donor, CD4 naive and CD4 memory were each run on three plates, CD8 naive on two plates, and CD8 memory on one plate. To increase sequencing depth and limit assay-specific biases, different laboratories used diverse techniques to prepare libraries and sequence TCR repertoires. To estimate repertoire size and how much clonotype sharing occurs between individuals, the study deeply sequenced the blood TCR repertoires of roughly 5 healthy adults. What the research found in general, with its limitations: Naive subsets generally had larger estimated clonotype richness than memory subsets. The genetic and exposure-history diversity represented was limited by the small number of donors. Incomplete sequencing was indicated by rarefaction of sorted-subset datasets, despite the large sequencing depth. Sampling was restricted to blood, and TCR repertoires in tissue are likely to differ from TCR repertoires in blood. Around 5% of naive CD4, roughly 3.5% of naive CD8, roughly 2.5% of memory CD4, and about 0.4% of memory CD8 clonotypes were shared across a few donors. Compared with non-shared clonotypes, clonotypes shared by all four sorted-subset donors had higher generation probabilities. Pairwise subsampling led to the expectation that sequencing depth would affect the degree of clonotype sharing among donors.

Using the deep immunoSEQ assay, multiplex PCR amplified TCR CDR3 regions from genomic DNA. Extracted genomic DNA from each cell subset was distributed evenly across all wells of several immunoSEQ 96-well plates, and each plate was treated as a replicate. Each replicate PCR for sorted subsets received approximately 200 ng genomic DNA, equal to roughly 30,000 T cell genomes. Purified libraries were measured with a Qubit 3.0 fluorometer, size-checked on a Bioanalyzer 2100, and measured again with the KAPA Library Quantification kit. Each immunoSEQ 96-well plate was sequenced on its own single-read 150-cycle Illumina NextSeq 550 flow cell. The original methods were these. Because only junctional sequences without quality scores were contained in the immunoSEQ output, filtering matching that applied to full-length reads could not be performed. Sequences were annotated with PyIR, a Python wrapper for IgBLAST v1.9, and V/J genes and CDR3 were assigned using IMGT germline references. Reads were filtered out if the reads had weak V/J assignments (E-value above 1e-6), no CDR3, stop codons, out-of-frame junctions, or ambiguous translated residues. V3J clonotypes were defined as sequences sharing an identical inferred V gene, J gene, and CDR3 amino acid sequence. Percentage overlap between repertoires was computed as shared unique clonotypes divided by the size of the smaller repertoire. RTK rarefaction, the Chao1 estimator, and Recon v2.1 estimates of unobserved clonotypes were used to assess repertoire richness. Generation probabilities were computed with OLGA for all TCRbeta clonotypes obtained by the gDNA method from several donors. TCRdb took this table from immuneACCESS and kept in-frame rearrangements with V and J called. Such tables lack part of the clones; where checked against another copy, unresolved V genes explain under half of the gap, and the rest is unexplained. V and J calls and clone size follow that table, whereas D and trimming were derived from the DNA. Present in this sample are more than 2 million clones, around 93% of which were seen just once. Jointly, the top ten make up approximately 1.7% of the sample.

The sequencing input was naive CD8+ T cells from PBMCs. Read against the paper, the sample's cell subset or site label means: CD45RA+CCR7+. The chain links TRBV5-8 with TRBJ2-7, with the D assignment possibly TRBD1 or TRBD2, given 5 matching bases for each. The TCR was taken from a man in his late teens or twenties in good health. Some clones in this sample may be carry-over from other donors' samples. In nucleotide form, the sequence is TGTGCCAGCAGCTTGGGGTTCGGGACCTTAGGCGAGCAGTACTTC. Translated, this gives CASSLGFGTLGEQYF.